The 25 T cell receptor beta chains below all came from one sample that was sequenced in a study of T cells in Graves' hyperthyroidism and ophthalmopathy. The investigators amplified TCR beta CDR3 regions from RNA transcripts. The primer set for the first-round RT-PCR of the TCR CDR3 was HTBI. Via MiXCR, TCRdb re-called the multiplex PCR reads, giving one row per CDR3 protein. The sample has about 210,000 distinct CDR3 sequences; more than 15% are singletons. Sequenced sample: blood. The receptors come from a man aged 45-65 years with Graves' hyperthyroidism.

This clonotype occurred many times. This chain joins TRBV11-3 and TRBJ2-1; perhaps TRBD2 as D (6 bases). The V end was cut by 2 bases, the J end by 7 bases, with 12 bases between. Germline V CDR1 and CDR2: SGHNT, YENEEA. CDR3 length: 14 amino acids. CDR3 sequence reads: CASSLFGGRNEQFF. The CDR3 DNA reads TGTGCCAGCAGCTTATTCGGGGGTCGAAATGAGCAGTTCTTC.

This clonotype was counted many times. The rearrangement uses TRBV7-2 and TRBJ2-7; 9 nucleotides line up with TRBD1. V lost 5 bases to trimming and J lost 4 bases; unmatched junction nucleotides: 9. This CDR3 is built from 15 residues. Germline loops: CDR1 SGHTA, CDR2 FQGNSA. CDR3 region: CASSRTGTGFYEQYF. CDR3 coding DNA: TGTGCCAGCAGCAGAACCGGGACAGGGTTTTACGAGCAGTACTTC.

This clonotype was picked up many times. The chain employs TRBV20-1 and TRBJ2-7; D is undetermined. Germline CDR1 reads DFQATT; CDR2 reads SNEGSKA (reference sequence). The CDR3 totals 13 residues. The V end lost 5 bases, the J end lost 4 bases, and 15 bases lay between the germline ends. CDR3 sequence: CSAPSSNGYEQYF. For the CDR3, the DNA is TGCAGTGCTCCCTCTTCGAATGGATACGAGCAGTACTTC.

This clonotype has ten or more counts. The rearrangement links TRBV30 to TRBJ1-3; tentatively, D is TRBD1 (5 bases). Germline V gene data show CDR1 as GTSNPN and CDR2 as SVGIG (reference sequence). This CDR3 comprises 16 residues. V was clipped by 2 bases and J by 4 bases, with 18 bases between them. The CDR3 coding sequence is TGTGCCTGGAGTATAGGGTCCAAGGGGACCGGAAACACCATATATTTT. Amino acids: CAWSIGSKGTGNTIYF.

Points on this clonotype: Mismatch with germline at one junction end may stem from a read error. This chain connects TRBV20-1 to TRBJ2-3; 10 bases are a match to TRBD1. Germline assignment: CDR1 DFQATT and CDR2 SNEGSKA (reference sequence). This CDR3 has 14 amino acids. The CDR3, as DNA: TGCAGTGCTAGATCCGGGACAGGGGTAGATGCGCAGTATTTT. Encoded protein: CSARSGTGVDAQYF.

A few counts support this clonotype. The rearrangement joins TRBV24-1 to TRBJ2-5, with 8 nucleotides matching TRBD2. The V gene end was trimmed by 7 bases and the J gene end by 2 bases; junction bases not matched to a gene: 14. The germline gives CDR1 KGHDR, CDR2 SFDVKD. This CDR3 region has 17 residues. DNA for the CDR3: TGTGCCACCAGCGGGGGAATTATTAGCGGGATACAAGAGACCCAGTACTTC. It encodes CATSGGIISGIQETQYF.

The gene calls are TRBV7-9 and TRBJ2-7; the D gene is possibly TRBD1 (6 bases). From germline, CDR1 is SEHNR and CDR2 FQNEAQ (reference sequence). The V end was cut by 2 bases, the J end by 3 bases, with 17 bases between. This CDR3 is built from 16 residues. The CDR3 loop is CASSLSSAGVNYEQYF. The CDR3 bases are TGTGCCAGCAGCTTAAGTTCGGCAGGGGTTAACTACGAGCAGTACTTC.

This clonotype was seen ten or more times. The rearrangement joins TRBV11-2 to TRBJ2-5, with D possibly being TRBD1 or TRBD2 (5 bases each). Germline-derived CDR1 and CDR2 are SGHAT and FQNNGV. The CDR3 has 12 amino acids. Trimming stripped 5 bases from V and 5 bases from J, with 9 bases between. The DNA for the CDR3 is TGTGCCAGCAGCCAGGGAGTGGAGACCCAGTACTTC. Translating gives CASSQGVETQYF.

This clonotype occurred many times. This chain uses TRBV7-8 with TRBJ1-1; 9 nucleotides agree with TRBD1. Germline CDR1 and CDR2: SGHVS and FQNEAQ. The V gene end was trimmed by 5 bases and the J gene end by 4 bases; junction bases not matched to a gene: 11. CDR3 length: 16 amino acids. CDR3 in amino acids: CASSHRRQGVFTEAFF. DNA for the CDR3: TGTGCCAGCAGCCATCGCCGACAGGGGGTTTTCACTGAAGCTTTCTTT.

This clonotype came up many times. This chain links TRBV27 with TRBJ2-7; D unresolved. The CDR3 sequence is 13 residues long. Trimming left V 5 bases short and J 2 bases short, with 10 bases between. The germline V gene has CDR1 MNHEY and CDR2 SMNVEV (reference sequence). The CDR3 nucleotides are TGTGCCAGCAGTCCAGGTTACACCTACGAGCAGTACTTC. Protein sequence: CASSPGYTYEQYF.

The rearrangement joins TRBV5-1 to TRBJ2-7, with 8 bases identical to TRBD2. V trimming: 5 bases; J trimming: 4 bases; junction bases outside the gene matches: 8. This CDR3 contains 14 residues. Germline values: CDR1 SGHRS, CDR2 YFSETQ. CDR3 nucleotides: TGCGCCAGCAGGCAAACTAGCGGACCATACGAGCAGTACTTC. It translates to CASRQTSGPYEQYF.

This clonotype has more than one count but fewer than ten. A much larger clone differs from this one at a single base, so this may be a read error. This sequence joins TRBV2 and TRBJ1-2; the match to TRBD1 covers 7 bases. Germline CDR1 and CDR2: SNHLY and FYNNEI. V shed 7 bases and J 5 bases; nucleotides not matched to a gene: 13. The CDR3 is made up of 15 amino acids. The CDR3 DNA reads as TGTGCCAGCAAAACTCTAGGGGGCGCGCGATATGGCTACACCTTC. This sequence encodes CASKTLGGARYGYTF.

This clonotype was seen ten or more times. This chain uses TRBV11-2 with TRBJ2-1; 11 bases are shared with TRBD2. The length of the CDR3 is 17 residues. Germline V CDR1 and CDR2: SGHAT, FQNNGV. The V and J ends lost 1 base and 3 bases, in that order; junction bases with no gene match: 5. This chain's CDR3 is CASSLALTSGIYNEQFF. CDR3 nucleotides: TGTGCCAGCAGCTTAGCCCTGACTAGCGGGATCTACAATGAGCAGTTCTTC.

V usage is TRBV4-3 and J usage is TRBJ2-4; TRBD2 might be the D (6 bases). Looked up from germline, CDR1 is LGHNA and CDR2 is YSLEER. Trimming took 0 bases from V and 0 from J, leaving 15 bases between them. CDR3 length: 18 amino acids. The CDR3 region has the DNA TGCGCCAGCAGCCAAGACACCTTTAGCGGACTAGCCAAAAACATTCAGTACTTC. This sequence encodes CASSQDTFSGLAKNIQYF.

In its sample, this clonotype was seen a few times. With a much larger clone just one base away, this may be a read error. The chain combines TRBV10-2 with TRBJ2-2; 9 nucleotides line up with TRBD2. Germline V gene lookup returns CDR1 WSHSY and CDR2 SAAADI. The CDR3 spans 14 residues. The CDR3 region has the DNA TGCGCCGGCAGACTCGCGGGAGGGGTCGGGGAGCTGTTTTTT. Its protein product is CAGRLAGGVGELFF.

This clonotype showed up many times. This chain links TRBV7-8 with TRBJ2-7, with D perhaps being TRBD1 or TRBD2 (5 bases each). This CDR3 has 16 amino acids. The V end was cut by 6 bases, the J end by 2 bases, with 20 bases between. Per germline, CDR1 SGHVS and CDR2 FQNEAQ. In nucleotides, the CDR3 is TGTGCCAGCAGATCAACCCGGGACCCGCGCCCCTACGAGCAGTACTTC. It codes for CASRSTRDPRPYEQYF.

This clonotype occurred many times. The chain employs TRBV11-3 and TRBJ1-1; D is ambiguous. CDR1 and CDR2 (germline): SGHNT, YENEEA. V was pared by 5 bases and J by 1 base, with 11 bases between. The CDR3 is 14 amino acids. The CDR3 DNA follows: TGTGCCAGCAGCCCCCGTTGGGAGAACACTGAAGCTTTCTTT. Its translation is CASSPRWENTEAFF. Variable domain in full (rest from reference TRBV11-3 and TRBJ1-1): EAGVVQSPRYKIIEKKQPVAFWCNPISGHNTLYWYLQNLGQGPELLIRYENEEAVDDSQLPKDRFSAERLKGVDSTLKIQPAELGDSAVYLCASSPRWENTEAFFGQGTRLTVV.

This clonotype was detected ten times or more. This chain uses TRBV28 with TRBJ1-5; no clear D. The CDR3 length is 13 residues. Per the germline V gene, CDR1 is MDHEN and CDR2 is SYDVKM. The germline V and J ends were trimmed by 4 bases and 4 bases, with 8 bases remaining between them. The DNA of the CDR3 is TGTGCCAGCAGTTCCAATTCAAATCAGCCCCAGCATTTT. Its translation: CASSSNSNQPQHF.

Many counts were recorded for this clonotype. V gene TRBV2 combines with J gene TRBJ1-1; D is ambiguous. The V gene lost 6 bases and the J gene lost 2 bases, with 10 bases spanning the gap. The CDR3 extends over 13 amino acids. The germline gives CDR1 SNHLY, CDR2 FYNNEI. CDR3 bases: TGTGCCAGCAGGGATTCGGGTAACACTGAAGCTTTCTTT. Translation gives CASRDSGNTEAFF.

This clonotype appeared many times. V gene TRBV27 combines with J gene TRBJ2-3, with D unclear. This CDR3 has 15 residues. Germline assignment: CDR1 MNHEY and CDR2 SMNVEV (reference sequence). V was shortened by 2 bases and J by 0 bases, with 9 bases between the two germline ends. Here the CDR3 reads CASSLASISTDTQYF. The CDR3 nucleotides read TGTGCCAGCAGTTTAGCGAGTATTAGCACAGATACGCAGTATTTT.

This chain joins TRBV29-1 and TRBJ2-5; D is tentatively TRBD1 or TRBD2 (5 bases each). CDR3 size: 12 residues. Germline assignment: CDR1 SQVTM and CDR2 ANQGSEA. Trimming pared 6 bases from V and 6 bases from J, leaving 14 bases between. CDR3 bases: TGCAGCGTGTTCCCGTCGGGGCAGACCCAGTACTTC. Its protein product is CSVFPSGQTQYF.

The genes are TRBV7-2 and TRBJ1-1; possible D gene TRBD1, 6 bases. The CDR3 runs to 17 residues. Trimming took 0 bases from V and 4 from J, leaving 18 bases between them. Germline assignment: CDR1 SGHTA and CDR2 FQGNSA. The CDR3 loop is CASSLAGAGTVPTEAFF. The CDR3 DNA reads as TGTGCCAGCAGCTTAGCGGGGGCAGGGACGGTACCCACTGAAGCTTTCTTT.

This chain connects TRBV7-2 to TRBJ1-4, with 8 bases that match TRBD1. Trimming at V came to 5 bases and at J to 10 bases, leaving 9 bases not matched to a gene. Germline assignment: CDR1 SGHTA and CDR2 FQGNSA. The CDR3 runs 14 residues. For the CDR3, the DNA is TGTGCCAGCAGCCCGGACAGGGCGGGGAGAAAACTGTTTTTT. It encodes CASSPDRAGRKLFF.

This clonotype was counted many times. The chain couples TRBV19 to TRBJ2-5; D possibly uses TRBD1 or TRBD2 (5 bases each). This CDR3 has 14 amino acids. The V end was cut by 4 bases, the J end by 4 bases, with 13 bases between. The germline CDR1 and CDR2 sequences are LNHDA and SQIVND (reference sequence). The DNA for the CDR3 is TGTGCCAGTAGTAGAGGAACGAGGGGAGAGACCCAGTACTTC. The encoded protein is CASSRGTRGETQYF.

At least ten counts were recorded for this clonotype. The V gene is TRBV5-1, the J gene TRBJ2-1; 9 bases line up with TRBD2. The junction had 5 bases not matched to a gene; V was cut back by 0 bases and J by 7 bases. Germline CDR1 SGHRS, CDR2 YFSETQ. The CDR3 totals 15 residues. The CDR3 here is CASSLGLAGLNEQFF. CDR3 nucleotides: TGCGCCAGCAGCTTGGGTCTAGCGGGACTGAATGAGCAGTTCTTC.